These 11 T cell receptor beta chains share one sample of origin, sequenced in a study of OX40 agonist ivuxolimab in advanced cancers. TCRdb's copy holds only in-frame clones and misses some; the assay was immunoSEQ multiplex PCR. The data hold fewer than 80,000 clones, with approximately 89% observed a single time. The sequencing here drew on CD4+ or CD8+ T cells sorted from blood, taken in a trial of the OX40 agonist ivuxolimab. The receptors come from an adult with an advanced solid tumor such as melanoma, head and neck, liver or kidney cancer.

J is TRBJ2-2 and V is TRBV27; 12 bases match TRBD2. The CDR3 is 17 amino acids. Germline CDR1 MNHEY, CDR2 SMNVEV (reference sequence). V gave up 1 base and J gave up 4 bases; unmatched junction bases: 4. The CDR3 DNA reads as TGTGCCAGCAGTTTATGGGCTAGCGGGGGGGCCACCGGGGAGCTGTTTTTT. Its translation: CASSLWASGGATGELFF.

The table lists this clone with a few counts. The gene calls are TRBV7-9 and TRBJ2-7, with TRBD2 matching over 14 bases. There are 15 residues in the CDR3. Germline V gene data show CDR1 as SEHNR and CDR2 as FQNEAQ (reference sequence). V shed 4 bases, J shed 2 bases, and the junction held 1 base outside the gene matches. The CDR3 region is CASSSGLAGAYEQYF. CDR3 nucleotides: TGTGCCAGCAGCTCGGGACTAGCGGGGGCCTACGAGCAGTACTTC.

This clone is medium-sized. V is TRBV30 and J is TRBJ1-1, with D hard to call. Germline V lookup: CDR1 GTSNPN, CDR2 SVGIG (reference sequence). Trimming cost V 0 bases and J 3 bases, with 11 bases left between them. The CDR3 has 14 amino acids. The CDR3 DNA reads TGTGCCTGGAGTGTAGACTCTAGGGACACTGAAGCTTTCTTT. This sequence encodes CAWSVDSRDTEAFF.

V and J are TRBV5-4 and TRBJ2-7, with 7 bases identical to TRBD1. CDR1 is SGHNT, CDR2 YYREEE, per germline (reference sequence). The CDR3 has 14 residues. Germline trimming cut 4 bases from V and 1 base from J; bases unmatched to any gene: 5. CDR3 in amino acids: CASSEEQGSYEQYF. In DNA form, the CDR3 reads TGTGCCAGCAGCGAAGAACAGGGGTCCTACGAGCAGTACTTC.

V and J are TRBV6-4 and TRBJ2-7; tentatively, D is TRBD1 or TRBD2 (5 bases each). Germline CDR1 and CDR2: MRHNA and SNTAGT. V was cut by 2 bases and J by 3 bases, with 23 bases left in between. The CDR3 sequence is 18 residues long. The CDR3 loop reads CASSDRKLASQGSYEQYF. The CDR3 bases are TGTGCCAGCAGTGACCGAAAGCTGGCTAGCCAGGGTAGCTACGAGCAGTACTTC.

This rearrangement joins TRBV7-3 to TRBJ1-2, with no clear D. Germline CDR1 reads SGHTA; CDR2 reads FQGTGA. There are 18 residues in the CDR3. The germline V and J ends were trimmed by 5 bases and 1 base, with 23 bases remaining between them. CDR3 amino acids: CASSPAGPKPNYNYGYTF. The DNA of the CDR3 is TGTGCCAGCAGCCCCGCCGGACCGAAGCCGAATTATAACTATGGCTACACCTTC.

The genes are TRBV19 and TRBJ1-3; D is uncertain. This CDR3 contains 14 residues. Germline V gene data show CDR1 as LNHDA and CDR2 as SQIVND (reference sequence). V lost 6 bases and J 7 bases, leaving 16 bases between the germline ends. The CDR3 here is CASSRLDGVNTIYF. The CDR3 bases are TGTGCCAGTAGCAGATTGGATGGCGTGAACACCATATATTTT.

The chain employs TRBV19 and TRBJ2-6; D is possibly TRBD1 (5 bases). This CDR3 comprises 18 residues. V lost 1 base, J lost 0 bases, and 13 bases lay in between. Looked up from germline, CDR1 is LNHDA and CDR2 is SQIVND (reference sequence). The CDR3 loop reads CASSIVGPWGSGANVLTF. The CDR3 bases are TGTGCCAGTAGTATAGTGGGGCCTTGGGGCTCTGGGGCCAACGTCCTGACTTTC.

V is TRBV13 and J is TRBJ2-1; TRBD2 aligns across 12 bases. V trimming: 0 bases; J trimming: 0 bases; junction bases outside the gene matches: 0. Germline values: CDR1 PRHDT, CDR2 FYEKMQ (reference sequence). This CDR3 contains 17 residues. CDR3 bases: TGTGCCAGCAGCTTAGGGACTAGCGGGAGCTCCTACAATGAGCAGTTCTTC. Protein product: CASSLGTSGSSYNEQFF.

The CDR3, as DNA: TGCGCCAGCAGCCTTCGAGGGGAGGGGGGCACTGAAGCTTTCTTT. Its protein is CASSLRGEGGTEAFF. The chain joins TRBV4-1 to TRBJ1-1; the D gene is possibly TRBD1 (6 bases). The CDR3 sequence is 15 residues long. V was pared by 4 bases and J by 4 bases, with 16 bases between. Germline loops: CDR1 MGHRA, CDR2 YSYEKL.

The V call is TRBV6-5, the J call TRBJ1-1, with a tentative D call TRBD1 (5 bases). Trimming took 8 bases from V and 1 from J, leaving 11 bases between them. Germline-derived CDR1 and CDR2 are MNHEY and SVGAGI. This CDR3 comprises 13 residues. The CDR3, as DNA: TGTGCCAGCGGATGGGGGGGGAACACTGAAGCTTTCTTT. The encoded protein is CASGWGGNTEAFF.